The 17 T cell receptor beta chains below all came from one sample that was sequenced in a study of blood T cell repertoires in COVID-19. The assay was immunoSEQ multiplex PCR, and TCRdb's table has in-frame clones only and misses some. The data show about 200,000 clones, with about four fifths seen just once and more than 4.5% held by the top ten. The specimen was PBMCs or T cells enriched from blood (not recorded which). All receptors derive from a woman aged 45-60 years who had been exposed to COVID-19.

The chain joins TRBV14 to TRBJ2-6, with 7 bases aligning to TRBD2. Per germline, CDR1 SGHDN and CDR2 FVKESK. J lost 2 bases, V lost 1 base, and 2 bases had no gene match. The CDR3 has 16 residues. CDR3 region: CASSQAGGTGANVLTF. The CDR3 DNA follows: TGTGCCAGCAGCCAAGCGGGGGGTACTGGGGCCAACGTCCTGACTTTC.

This clone came up a few times. The genes are TRBV27 and TRBJ1-6, with a weak D call TRBD1 (5 bases). Germline-derived CDR1 and CDR2 are MNHEY and SMNVEV (reference sequence). The CDR3 runs 18 residues. V lost 5 bases and J 0 bases, leaving 17 bases between the germline ends. CDR3 in DNA: TGTGCCAGCAGTCCCGGACACATCTCCAGCTCCTATAATTCACCCCTCCACTTT. It encodes CASSPGHISSSYNSPLHF.

The chain carries TRBV11-2 and TRBJ1-2; no clear D. V was cut by 8 bases and J by 1 base, with 11 bases left in between. The germline V gene encodes CDR1 SGHAT and CDR2 FQNNGV. This CDR3 is built from 13 residues. The chain's CDR3 is CASAVDFNYGYTF. The CDR3 DNA reads as TGTGCCAGCGCAGTGGACTTTAACTATGGCTACACCTTC.

This chain uses TRBV27 with TRBJ2-6, with D unclear. The V gene lost 2 bases and the J gene lost 4 bases, with 9 bases spanning the gap. In germline, CDR1 is MNHEY, CDR2 SMNVEV (reference sequence). This CDR3 comprises 15 residues. The CDR3 DNA reads as TGTGCCAGCAGTTTAAGGCTAGGAGGGGCCAACGTCCTGACTTTC. This gives the protein CASSLRLGGANVLTF.

The rearrangement links TRBV18 to TRBJ1-1; D is ambiguous. Germline V gene data show CDR1 as KGHSH and CDR2 as LQKENI. This CDR3 contains 13 residues. V was cut by 1 base and J by 2 bases, with 5 bases left in between. The CDR3 DNA sequence: TGTGCCAGCTCACCACAGAGTAACACTGAAGCTTTCTTT. It is translated as CASSPQSNTEAFF. Variable domain in full (rest from reference TRBV18 and TRBJ1-1): NAGVMQNPRHLVRRRGQEARLRCSPMKGHSHVYWYRQLPEEGLKFMVYLQKENIIDESGMPKERFSAEFPKEGPSILRIQQVVRGDSAAYFCASSPQSNTEAFFGQGTRLTVV.

The chain joins TRBV6-5 to TRBJ1-4; TRBD1 is a possible D gene (5 bases). The CDR3 loop spans 14 amino acids. The germline CDR1 and CDR2 sequences are MNHEY and SVGAGI. Trimming took off 6 bases at V and 5 bases at J, with 13 bases between the two ends. The CDR3 DNA follows: TGTGCCAGCAGGGGGCCGGGAGGGAATGAAAAACTGTTTTTT. As protein: CASRGPGGNEKLFF.

The V gene is TRBV28, the J gene TRBJ2-6; a weak D match, TRBD1 (6 bases). There are 18 residues in the CDR3. Deletions cut 5 bases from V and 0 bases from J, with 17 bases between. Per germline, CDR1 MDHEN and CDR2 SYDVKM. The CDR3 reads CASSLGGRGTSGANVLTF. CDR3 coding DNA: TGTGCCAGCAGTCTCGGCGGCAGGGGAACCTCTGGGGCCAACGTCCTGACTTTC.

The chain has TRBV10-2 and TRBJ1-1; tentative D call: TRBD1 (6 bases). The CDR3 has 15 residues. V lost 6 bases to trimming and J lost 2 bases, with 16 bases between them. From germline, CDR1 is WSHSY and CDR2 SAAADI. The CDR3, as DNA: TGCGCCAGCAGGGAACAGGGATGGGACAACACTGAAGCTTTCTTT. Its protein product is CASREQGWDNTEAFF.

The chain uses TRBV18 and TRBJ1-5, with D possibly being TRBD1 (6 bases). The length of the CDR3 is 16 residues. V lost 6 bases and J lost 3, with 18 bases in between. Germline CDR1 is KGHSH and CDR2 is LQKENI. This CDR3 reads CASSQGGAGDNQPQHF. The CDR3 region has the DNA TGTGCCAGCTCCCAGGGTGGGGCAGGGGACAATCAGCCCCAGCATTTT.

The chain uses TRBV7-9 and TRBJ2-5; D call uncertain. The V end lost 1 base, the J end lost 5 bases, and 5 bases lay between the germline ends. CDR1 is SEHNR and CDR2 is FQNEAQ in the germline V gene (reference sequence). There are 12 residues in the CDR3. Here the CDR3 DNA reads TGTGCCAGCAGCTTAGTCTCGGAGACCCAGTACTTC. This gives the protein CASSLVSETQYF.

The rearrangement joins TRBV9 to TRBJ1-1; 8 bases are a match to TRBD1. The ends lost 5 bases at V and 3 bases at J; junction bases unmatched: 3. Looked up from germline, CDR1 is SGDLS and CDR2 is YYNGEE. This CDR3 region has 13 residues. The CDR3, as DNA: TGTGCCAGCAGTCAGGGGGCGCACACTGAAGCTTTCTTT. This gives the protein CASSQGAHTEAFF.

V gene TRBV13 combines with J gene TRBJ2-7; TRBD1 is a possible D gene (5 bases). Germline V CDR1 and CDR2: PRHDT, FYEKMQ (reference sequence). V was shortened by 0 bases and J by 3 bases, with 12 bases between the two germline ends. This CDR3 region has 15 residues. CDR3 nucleotides: TGTGCCAGCAGCTTAGGAAGGGGCAGCCTCTACGAGCAGTACTTC. Protein sequence: CASSLGRGSLYEQYF.

The gene calls are TRBV4-1 and TRBJ2-3, with D maybe TRBD2 (5 bases). The CDR3 has 16 amino acids. Per germline, CDR1 MGHRA and CDR2 YSYEKL. Trimming left V 1 base short and J 2 bases short, with 13 bases between. Here the CDR3 DNA reads TGCGCCAGCAGCCAAGTGATGGGAGCCTTCACAGATACGCAGTATTTT. Translated: CASSQVMGAFTDTQYF.

V is TRBV12-5 and J is TRBJ2-5; D is possibly TRBD1 (5 bases). Germline CDR1 reads LGHNT; CDR2 reads FRNRAP. This CDR3 has 14 residues. Trimming cost V 1 base and J 5 bases, with 11 bases left between them. DNA for the CDR3: TGTGCTAGTGGTTTGGGGTTGGGGCTGGAGACCCAGTACTTC. Its translation: CASGLGLGLETQYF.

A word on this clone: Additional DNA sequences in this sample encode the identical CDR3. The rearrangement links TRBV7-9 to TRBJ1-1; D is perhaps TRBD1 (6 bases). CDR1 is SEHNR, CDR2 FQNEAQ, per germline (reference sequence). V was pared by 5 bases and J by 1 base, with 8 bases between. CDR3 length equals 13 residues. The CDR3 region is CASSLTGNTEAFF. DNA of the CDR3: TGTGCCAGCAGCCTGACAGGGAACACTGAAGCTTTCTTT.

The chain couples TRBV12-3 or TRBV12-4 to TRBJ1-2; tentative D call: TRBD1 (6 bases). Trimming left V 5 bases short and J 4 bases short, with 11 bases between. The CDR3 runs 13 residues. DNA of the CDR3: TGTGCCAGCAGTCCCGACAGGTTCTATGGCTACACCTTC. It encodes CASSPDRFYGYTF.

This chain joins TRBV10-3 and TRBJ2-2; D may be TRBD1 (6 bases). The germline CDR1 and CDR2 sequences are ENHRY and SYGVKD. The CDR3 runs to 15 residues. Trimming removed 3 bases at V and 6 bases at J, with 14 bases between. The CDR3, as DNA: TGTGCCATCAGTGAAACTTGGCAGGGGTCCGGGGAGCTGTTTTTT. It specifies CAISETWQGSGELFF.